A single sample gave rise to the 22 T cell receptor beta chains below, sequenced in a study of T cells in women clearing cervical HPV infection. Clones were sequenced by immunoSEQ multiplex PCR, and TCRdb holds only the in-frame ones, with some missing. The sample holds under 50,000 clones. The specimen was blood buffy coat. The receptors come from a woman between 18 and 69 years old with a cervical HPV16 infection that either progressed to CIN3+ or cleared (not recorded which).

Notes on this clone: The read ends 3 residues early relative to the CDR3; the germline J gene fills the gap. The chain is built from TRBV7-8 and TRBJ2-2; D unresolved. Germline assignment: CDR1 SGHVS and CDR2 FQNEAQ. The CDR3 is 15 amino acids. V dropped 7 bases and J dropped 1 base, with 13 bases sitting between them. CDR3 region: CASTPWAGNTGELFF. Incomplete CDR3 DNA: TGTGCCAGCACCCCGTGGGCTGGGAACACCGGGGAG.

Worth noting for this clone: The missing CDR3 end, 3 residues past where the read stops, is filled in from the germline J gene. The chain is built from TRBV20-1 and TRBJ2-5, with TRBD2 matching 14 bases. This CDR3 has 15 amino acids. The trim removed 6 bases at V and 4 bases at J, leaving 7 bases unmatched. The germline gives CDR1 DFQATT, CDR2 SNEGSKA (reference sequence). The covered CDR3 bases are TGCAGTGCCAGACTAGCGGGAGGGGGGGGAGAGACC. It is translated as CSARLAGGGGET. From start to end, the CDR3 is CSARLAGGGGETQYF.

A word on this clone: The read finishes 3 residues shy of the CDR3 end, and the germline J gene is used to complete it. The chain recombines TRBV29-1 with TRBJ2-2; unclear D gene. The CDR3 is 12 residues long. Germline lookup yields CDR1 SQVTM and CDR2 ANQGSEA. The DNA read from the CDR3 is TGCAGCGTTGTTCTTGCTAATGAAAAG. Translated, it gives CSVVLANEK. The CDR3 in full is CSVVLANEKLFF.

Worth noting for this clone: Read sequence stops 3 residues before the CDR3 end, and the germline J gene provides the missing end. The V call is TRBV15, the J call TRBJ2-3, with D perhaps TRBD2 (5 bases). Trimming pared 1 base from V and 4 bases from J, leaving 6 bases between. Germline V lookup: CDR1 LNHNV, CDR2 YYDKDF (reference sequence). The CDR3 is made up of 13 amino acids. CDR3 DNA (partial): TGTGCCACCAGCAGAGCGGGGTCAGATACG. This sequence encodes CATSRAGSDT. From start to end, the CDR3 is CATSRAGSDTQYF.

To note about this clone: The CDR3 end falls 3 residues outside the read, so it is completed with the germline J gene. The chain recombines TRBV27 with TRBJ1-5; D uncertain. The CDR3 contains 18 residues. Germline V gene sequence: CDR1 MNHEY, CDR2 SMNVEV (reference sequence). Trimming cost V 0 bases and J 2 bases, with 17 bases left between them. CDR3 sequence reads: CASSLSHGSIYRNQPQHF. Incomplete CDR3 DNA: TGTGCCAGCAGTTTATCGCACGGGTCAATATACCGCAATCAGCCC.

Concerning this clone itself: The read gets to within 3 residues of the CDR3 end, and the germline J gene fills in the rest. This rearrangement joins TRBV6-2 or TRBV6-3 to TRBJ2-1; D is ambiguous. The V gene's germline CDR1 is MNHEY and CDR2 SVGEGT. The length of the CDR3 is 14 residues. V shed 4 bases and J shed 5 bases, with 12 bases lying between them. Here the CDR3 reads CASSFARANNEQFF. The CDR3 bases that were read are TGTGCCAGCAGTTTCGCAAGGGCTAACAATGAG.

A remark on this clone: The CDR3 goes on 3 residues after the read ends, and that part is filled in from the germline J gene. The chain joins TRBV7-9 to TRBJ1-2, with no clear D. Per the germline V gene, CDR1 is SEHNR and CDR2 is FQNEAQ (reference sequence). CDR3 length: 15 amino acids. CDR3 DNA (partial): TGTGCCAGCAGCTGGGCGACAAGCGGCCAAGAGAGC. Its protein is CASSWATSGQES. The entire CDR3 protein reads CASSWATSGQESYTF. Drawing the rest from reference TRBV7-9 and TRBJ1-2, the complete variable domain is DTGVSQNPRHKITKRGQNVTFRCDPISEHNRLYWYRQTLGQGPEFLTYFQNEAQLEKSRLLSDRFSAERPKGSFSTLEIQRTEQGDSAMYLCASSWATSGQESYTFGSGTRLTVV.

The CDR3: CASSIGHPSYDYTF. The covered CDR3 bases are TGTGCCAGTAGTATAGGACATCCCTCCTACGAC. The rearrangement joins TRBV19 to TRBJ1-2, with unresolved D. The read terminates 3 residues before the CDR3 end, so the remaining end is supplied by the germline J gene. The CDR3 length is 14 residues. CDR1 LNHDA and CDR2 SQIVND come from the germline V gene (reference sequence). Using reference TRBV19 and TRBJ1-2 for the parts outside the CDR3, the full variable domain is DGGITQSPKYLFRKEGQNVTLSCEQNLNHDAMYWYRQDPGQGLRLIYYSQIVNDFQKGDIAEGYSVSREKKESFPLTVTSAQKNPTAFYLCASSIGHPSYDYTFGSGTRLTVV.

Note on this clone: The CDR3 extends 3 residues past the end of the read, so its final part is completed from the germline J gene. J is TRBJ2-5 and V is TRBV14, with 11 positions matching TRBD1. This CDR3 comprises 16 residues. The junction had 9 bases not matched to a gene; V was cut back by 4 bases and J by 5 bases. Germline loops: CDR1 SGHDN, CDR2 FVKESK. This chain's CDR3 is CASSPKDRGRVETQYF. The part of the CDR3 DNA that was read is TGTGCCAGCAGCCCAAAGGACAGGGGGCGCGTGGAGACC.

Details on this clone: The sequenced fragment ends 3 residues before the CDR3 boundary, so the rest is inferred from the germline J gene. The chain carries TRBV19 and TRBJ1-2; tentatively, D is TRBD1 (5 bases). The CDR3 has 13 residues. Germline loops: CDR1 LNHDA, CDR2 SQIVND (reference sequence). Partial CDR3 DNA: TGTGCCAGTAGTATACAGGGACTAGACGAC. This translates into CASSIQGLDD. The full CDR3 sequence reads CASSIQGLDDYTF. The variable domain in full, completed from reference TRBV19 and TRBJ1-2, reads DGGITQSPKYLFRKEGQNVTLSCEQNLNHDAMYWYRQDPGQGLRLIYYSQIVNDFQKGDIAEGYSVSREKKESFPLTVTSAQKNPTAFYLCASSIQGLDDYTFGSGTRLTVV.

The CDR3 region is CSARSREGKNIQYF. The sequenced CDR3 bases are TGCAGTGCTAGGTCGCGGGAGGGCAAAAACATT. This chain joins TRBV20-1 and TRBJ2-4; TRBD2 agrees at 9 bases. Sequencing ends 3 residues short of the CDR3 end; the germline J gene provides the rest. The CDR3 covers 14 residues. J lost 3 bases, V lost 3 bases, and 3 bases had no gene match. CDR1 is DFQATT and CDR2 is SNEGSKA in the germline V gene (reference sequence).

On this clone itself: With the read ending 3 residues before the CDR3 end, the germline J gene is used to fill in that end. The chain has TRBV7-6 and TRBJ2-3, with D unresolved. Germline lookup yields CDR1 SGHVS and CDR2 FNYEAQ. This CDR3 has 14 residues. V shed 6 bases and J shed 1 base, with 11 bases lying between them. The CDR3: CASRLQPGTDTQYF. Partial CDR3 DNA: TGTGCCAGCAGACTCCAACCTGGCACAGATACG.

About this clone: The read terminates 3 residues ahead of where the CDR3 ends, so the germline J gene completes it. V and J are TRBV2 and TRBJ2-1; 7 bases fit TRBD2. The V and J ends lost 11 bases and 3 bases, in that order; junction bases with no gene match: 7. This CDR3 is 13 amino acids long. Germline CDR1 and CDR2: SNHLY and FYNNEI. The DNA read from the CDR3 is TGTGCCTCCGGGCTAGCGGTCTACAATGAG. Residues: CASGLAVYNE. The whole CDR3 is CASGLAVYNEQFF.

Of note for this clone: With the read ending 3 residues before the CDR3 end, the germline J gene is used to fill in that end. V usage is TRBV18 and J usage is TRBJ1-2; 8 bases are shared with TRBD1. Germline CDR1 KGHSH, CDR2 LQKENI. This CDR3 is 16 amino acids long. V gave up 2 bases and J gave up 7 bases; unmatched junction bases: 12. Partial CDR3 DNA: TGTGCCAGCTCACCAAACCGAGGACAGGGTGCTGCTGGC. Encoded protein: CASSPNRGQGAAG. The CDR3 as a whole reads CASSPNRGQGAAGYTF.

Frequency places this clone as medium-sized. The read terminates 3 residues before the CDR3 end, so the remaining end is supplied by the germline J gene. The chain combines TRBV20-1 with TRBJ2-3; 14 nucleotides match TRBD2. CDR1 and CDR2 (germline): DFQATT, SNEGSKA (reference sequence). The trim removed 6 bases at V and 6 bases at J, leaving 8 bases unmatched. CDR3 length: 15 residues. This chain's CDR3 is CSAQRTSGRKDTQYF. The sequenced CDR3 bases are TGCAGTGCCCAAAGGACTAGCGGGAGGAAGGATACG.

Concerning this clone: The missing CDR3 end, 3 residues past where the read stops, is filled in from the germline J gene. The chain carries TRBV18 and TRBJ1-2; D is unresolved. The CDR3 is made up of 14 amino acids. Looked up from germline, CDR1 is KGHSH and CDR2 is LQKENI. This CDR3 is CASSVSGRALDYTF. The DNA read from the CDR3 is TGTGCCAGCTCTGTTAGCGGGAGGGCCCTCGAC. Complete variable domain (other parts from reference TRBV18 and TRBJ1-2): NAGVMQNPRHLVRRRGQEARLRCSPMKGHSHVYWYRQLPEEGLKFMVYLQKENIIDESGMPKERFSAEFPKEGPSILRIQQVVRGDSAAYFCASSVSGRALDYTFGSGTRLTVV.

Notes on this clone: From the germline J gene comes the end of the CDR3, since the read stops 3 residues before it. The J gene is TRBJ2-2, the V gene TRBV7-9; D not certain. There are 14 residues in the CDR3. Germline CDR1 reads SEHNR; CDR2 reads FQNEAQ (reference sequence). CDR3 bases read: TGTGCCAGCAGCTTAGTTACAACTAATGAAAAG. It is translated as CASSLVTTNEK. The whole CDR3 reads CASSLVTTNEKLFF.

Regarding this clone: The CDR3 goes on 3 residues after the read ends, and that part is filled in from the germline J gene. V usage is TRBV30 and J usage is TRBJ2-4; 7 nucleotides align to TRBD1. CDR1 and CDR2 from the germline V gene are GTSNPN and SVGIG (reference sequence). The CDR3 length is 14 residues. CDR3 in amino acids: CAWTLGQTNYGQYF. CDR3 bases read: TGTGCCTGGACCTTGGGACAGACTAACTATGGT.

Incomplete CDR3 DNA: TGCGCCAGCAGCTCCCAAACTAGCGGCTTGGCGAGCTCCTACAATGAG. The encoded protein is CASSSQTSGLASSYNE. The CDR3 in full is CASSSQTSGLASSYNEQFF. This chain links TRBV5-1 with TRBJ2-1, with 8 bases fitting TRBD2. The read gets to within 3 residues of the CDR3 end, and the germline J gene fills in the rest. There are 19 residues in the CDR3. The V gene's germline CDR1 is SGHRS and CDR2 YFSETQ. After removal of 3 bases from V and 0 bases from J, the junction contained 14 bases not matched to a gene.

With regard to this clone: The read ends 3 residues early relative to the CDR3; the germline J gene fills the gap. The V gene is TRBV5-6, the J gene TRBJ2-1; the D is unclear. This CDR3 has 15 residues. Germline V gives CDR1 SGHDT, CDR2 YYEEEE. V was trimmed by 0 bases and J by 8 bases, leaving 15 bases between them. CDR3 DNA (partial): TGTGCCAGCAGCTTGGATGGTTTTAGCTCCTATGAG. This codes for CASSLDGFSSYE. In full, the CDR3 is CASSLDGFSSYEQFF.

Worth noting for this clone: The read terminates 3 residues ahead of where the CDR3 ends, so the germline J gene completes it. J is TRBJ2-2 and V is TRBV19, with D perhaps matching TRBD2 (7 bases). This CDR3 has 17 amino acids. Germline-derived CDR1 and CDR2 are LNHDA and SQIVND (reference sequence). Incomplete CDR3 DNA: TGTGCCAGTACTGGATTTGGGGGGGGCCGAGGAGGAGAAAAG. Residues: CASTGFGGGRGGEK. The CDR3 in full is CASTGFGGGRGGEKLFF.

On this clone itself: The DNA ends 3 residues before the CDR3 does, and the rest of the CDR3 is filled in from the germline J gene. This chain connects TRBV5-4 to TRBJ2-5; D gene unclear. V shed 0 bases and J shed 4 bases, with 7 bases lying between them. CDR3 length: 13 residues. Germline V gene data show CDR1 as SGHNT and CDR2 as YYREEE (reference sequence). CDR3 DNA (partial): TGTGCCAGCAGCTTGGGACAAGGAGAGACC. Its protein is CASSLGQGET. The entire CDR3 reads CASSLGQGETQYF. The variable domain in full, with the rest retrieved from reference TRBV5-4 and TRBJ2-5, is ETGVTQSPTHLIKTRGQQVTLRCSSQSGHNTVSWYQQALGQGPQFIFQYYREEENGRGNFPPRFSGLQFPNYSSELNVNALELDDSALYLCASSLGQGETQYFGPGTRLLVL.